This entry lists 12 T cell receptor beta chains sequenced from one sample in a study of T cell responses to AZD1222 COVID-19 vaccine. Measured with immunoSEQ multiplex PCR; TCRdb has only the in-frame clones, and not every one. The sample carries roughly 150,000 clones, approximately 90% recorded once. This material consisted of peripheral blood, taken on day 0 of AZD1222 vaccination. The receptors originated from an adult in good health.

V and J are TRBV6-5 and TRBJ1-2; 8 nucleotides line up with TRBD1. The CDR3 has 16 amino acids. Germline CDR1 and CDR2: MNHEY and SVGAGI. V lost 4 bases to trimming and J lost 4 bases; unmatched junction nucleotides: 11. The CDR3 spells CASSLHQGANLYGYTF. CDR3 sequence (DNA): TGTGCCAGCAGTTTACATCAGGGGGCGAATCTCTATGGCTACACCTTC.

The J gene is TRBJ1-1, the V gene TRBV9; tentatively, D is TRBD1 (5 bases). With 6 bases removed from V and 1 base from J, the gap between germline ends came to 13 bases. Germline values: CDR1 SGDLS, CDR2 YYNGEE. CDR3 length equals 14 residues. CDR3 nucleotide sequence: TGTGCCAGCACCCGGGACCTCTCGAACACTGAAGCTTTCTTT. Protein sequence: CASTRDLSNTEAFF.

The V call is TRBV6-4, the J call TRBJ2-7; no definite D call. Between the trimmed V and J ends, which lost 5 bases and 3 bases, there was a span of 17 bases. The CDR3 covers 15 residues. The germline V gene has CDR1 MRHNA and CDR2 SNTAGT. As DNA, the CDR3 is TGTGCCAGCAGTCCCGGGCCGGACGGGCTCTACGAGCAGTACTTC. Its protein product is CASSPGPDGLYEQYF.

This clone came up a few times. The chain carries TRBV5-1 and TRBJ2-7, with 8 bases fitting TRBD2. J was trimmed by 6 bases and V by 0 bases; bases with no gene match: 11. The CDR3 runs to 16 residues. Germline V gene sequence: CDR1 SGHRS, CDR2 YFSETQ. This CDR3 reads CASSLAVSLAGGEQYF. The DNA of the CDR3 is TGCGCCAGCAGCTTGGCCGTATCGCTAGCGGGCGGCGAGCAGTACTTC.

The chain couples TRBV19 to TRBJ1-5; TRBD1 aligns across 8 bases. Germline lookup yields CDR1 LNHDA and CDR2 SQIVND (reference sequence). J lost 7 bases, V lost 5 bases, and 7 bases had no gene match. The CDR3 spans 14 residues. CDR3 bases: TGTGCCAGTAGTTTACCCAGGGGGCCCCAGCCCCAGCATTTT. Translated, it gives CASSLPRGPQPQHF.

This clone was seen once. The chain recombines TRBV6-6 with TRBJ2-6; the D gene is possibly TRBD1 (5 bases). Germline CDR1 is MNHNY and CDR2 is SVGAGI (reference sequence). The CDR3 is 17 amino acids. The V end lost 5 bases, the J end lost 0 bases, and 14 bases lay between the germline ends. CDR3 DNA: TGTGCCAGCAGTCCTCAGGGTAGTACCTCTGGGGCCAACGTCCTGACTTTC. This gives the protein CASSPQGSTSGANVLTF.

This chain connects TRBV28 to TRBJ2-7; D possibly matches TRBD1 or TRBD2 (5 bases each). There are 14 residues in the CDR3. CDR1 is MDHEN and CDR2 is SYDVKM in the germline V gene. V was clipped by 6 bases and J by 6 bases, with 18 bases between them. Here the CDR3 DNA reads TGTGCCAGCAGGAGGGGTGGAGAGTCTAGCGAGCAGTACTTC. This sequence encodes CASRRGGESSEQYF.

The chain uses TRBV19 and TRBJ1-2, with 8 bases identical to TRBD1. The CDR3 totals 14 residues. V was pared by 5 bases and J by 8 bases, with 10 bases of the junction left unmatched. The germline gives CDR1 LNHDA, CDR2 SQIVND (reference sequence). CDR3 nucleotide sequence: TGTGCCAGTAGTGCTCTCAGGGGGCGCGACGGCTACACCTTC. It encodes CASSALRGRDGYTF.

The chain is built from TRBV7-2 and TRBJ1-3; D is uncertain. Germline V gives CDR1 SGHTA, CDR2 FQGNSA. Trimming took 5 bases from V and 3 from J, leaving 14 bases between them. This CDR3 comprises 15 residues. The CDR3 region has the DNA TGTGCCAGCAGCCCTGCTGCAGGTTTTGGAAACACCATATATTTT. Amino acids: CASSPAAGFGNTIYF.

J is TRBJ1-6 and V is TRBV6-5; no clear D. The CDR3 is 13 amino acids. Trimming removed 6 bases at V and 8 bases at J, with 11 bases between. From germline, CDR1 is MNHEY and CDR2 SVGAGI. The CDR3 region has the DNA TGTGCCAGCAGGTCCCAGCGGGATTCACCCCTCCACTTT. It specifies CASRSQRDSPLHF.

V usage is TRBV18 and J usage is TRBJ1-1, with a tentative D call TRBD1 (5 bases). The CDR3 loop spans 15 amino acids. Trimming pared 3 bases from V and 5 bases from J, leaving 16 bases between. Germline CDR1 and CDR2: KGHSH and LQKENI. CDR3 nucleotides: TGTGCCAGCTCACCCACACAACAGGTGGTGACTGAAGCTTTCTTT. Protein product: CASSPTQQVVTEAFF.

This chain joins TRBV7-9 and TRBJ1-2; perhaps TRBD1 as D (5 bases). In germline, CDR1 is SEHNR, CDR2 FQNEAQ (reference sequence). The germline V and J ends were trimmed by 3 bases and 4 bases, with 9 bases remaining between them. The CDR3 has 13 residues. CDR3 in DNA: TGTGCCAGCAGCTTTCCGGGGACCTATGGCTACACCTTC. It specifies CASSFPGTYGYTF.